The 21 T cell receptor beta chains presented below share a single source sample, sequenced in a study of OX40 agonist ivuxolimab in advanced cancers. The method behind the library was the immunoSEQ multiplex PCR assay. Sourced from immuneACCESS, this table was stored by TCRdb with only in-frame sequences that have V and J called. A share of the clones is absent; for the studies checked, an unresolved V gene accounts for under half, and the remainder has no known explanation. Present in this sample are tens of thousands of clones, around nine tenths of which were seen just once. Around 1.9% of the sample belongs to the ten largest clones. Source: CD4+ or CD8+ T cells sorted from blood, taken in a trial of the OX40 agonist ivuxolimab. These receptors all stem from an adult with an advanced solid tumor such as melanoma, head and neck, liver or kidney cancer.

V is TRBV7-8 and J is TRBJ2-2; perhaps D is TRBD1 or TRBD2 (5 bases each). The CDR3 totals 15 residues. V lost 1 base and J lost 7, with 13 bases in between. Germline V lookup: CDR1 SGHVS, CDR2 FQNEAQ. The CDR3: CASSLVEGPDGELFF. CDR3 DNA: TGTGCCAGCAGCTTAGTAGAGGGACCCGACGGGGAGCTGTTTTTT.

The chain couples TRBV18 to TRBJ2-3; D ambiguous. The CDR3 sequence is 14 residues long. Between the trimmed V and J ends, which lost 4 bases and 3 bases, there was a span of 11 bases. Germline loops: CDR1 KGHSH, CDR2 LQKENI. For the CDR3, the DNA is TGTGCCAGCTCACTGGCCTTTGCGACAGATACGCAGTATTTT. This translates into CASSLAFATDTQYF.

The chain uses TRBV18 and TRBJ1-2, with D perhaps TRBD1 (5 bases). The V gene lost 1 base and the J gene lost 5 bases, with 11 bases spanning the gap. The germline CDR1 and CDR2 sequences are KGHSH and LQKENI. The CDR3 extends over 14 amino acids. CDR3 protein: CASSPLGDSYGYTF. The CDR3 nucleotides are TGTGCCAGCTCACCACTGGGGGACTCATATGGCTACACCTTC.

V gene TRBV4-1 combines with J gene TRBJ2-7; 10 bases line up with TRBD1. Germline V gene sequence: CDR1 MGHRA, CDR2 YSYEKL. CDR3 length: 17 amino acids. J gave up 2 bases and V 4 bases, and 11 bases lay outside the gene matches. The CDR3 bases are TGCGCCAGCAGCCCCACCCTGGACAGGGGGAAGGCCTACGAGCAGTACTTC. It encodes CASSPTLDRGKAYEQYF.

The rearrangement joins TRBV5-4 to TRBJ2-7; the D is unclear. Deletions cut 4 bases from V and 0 bases from J, with 8 bases between. Per the germline V gene, CDR1 is SGHNT and CDR2 is YYREEE (reference sequence). This CDR3 comprises 13 residues. The CDR3 nucleotides read TGTGCCAGCAGCCACGACCCCTCCTACGAGCAGTACTTC. Its protein is CASSHDPSYEQYF.

The chain couples TRBV19 to TRBJ1-1; D is uncertain. V shed 8 bases and J shed 0 bases, with 16 bases lying between them. Germline V gene data show CDR1 as LNHDA and CDR2 as SQIVND (reference sequence). There are 15 residues in the CDR3. The chain's CDR3 is CASSAPAAMNTEAFF. The DNA of the CDR3 is TGTGCCAGTTCCGCCCCCGCCGCCATGAACACTGAAGCTTTCTTT.

This clone was counted between two and nine times. The chain joins TRBV18 to TRBJ1-1, with TRBD1 identical over 9 bases. The CDR3 extends over 14 amino acids. The V gene's germline CDR1 is KGHSH and CDR2 LQKENI. V shed 3 bases and J 10 bases; nucleotides not matched to a gene: 9. Written as DNA, the CDR3 is TGTGCCAGCTCACCGCCGGGACAGGGTGTTGCAGCTTTCTTT. Its protein is CASSPPGQGVAAFF.

This sequence joins TRBV7-2 and TRBJ1-2, with D maybe TRBD1 (5 bases). Germline CDR1 is SGHTA and CDR2 is FQGNSA. V lost 7 bases and J lost 2, with 20 bases in between. CDR3 size: 16 residues. The CDR3 sequence: CASNPGPHWGNYGYTF. The CDR3 nucleotides are TGTGCCAGCAATCCCGGGCCGCACTGGGGCAACTATGGCTACACCTTC.

CDR3 loop: CASSLSGNQPQHF. CDR3 nucleotide sequence: TGTGCCAGCAGCTTAAGCGGCAATCAGCCCCAGCATTTT. The chain joins TRBV5-6 to TRBJ1-5; D remains ambiguous. Trimming took off 2 bases at V and 2 bases at J, with 5 bases between the two ends. The CDR3 is made up of 13 amino acids. Per germline, CDR1 SGHDT and CDR2 YYEEEE.

This rearrangement joins TRBV19 to TRBJ1-2; 9 bases fit TRBD1. The ends lost 6 bases at V and 4 bases at J; junction bases unmatched: 6. The CDR3 consists of 14 residues. Looked up from germline, CDR1 is LNHDA and CDR2 is SQIVND (reference sequence). CDR3 bases: TGTGCCAGTAGCCTCACAGGGGGCGGCTATGGCTACACCTTC. Amino acid sequence: CASSLTGGGYGYTF.

This clone was counted between two and nine times. The chain joins TRBV10-1 to TRBJ1-5; D unresolved. CDR1 WNHNN and CDR2 SYGVQD come from the germline V gene (reference sequence). The CDR3 length is 15 residues. Trimming removed 4 bases from V and 3 bases from J, with 13 bases in between. The CDR3 reads CASSVHVLPNQPQHF. The CDR3 DNA reads TGCGCCAGCAGTGTCCACGTTTTGCCCAATCAGCCCCAGCATTTT.

The rearrangement uses TRBV6-5 and TRBJ1-5, with TRBD1 as a possible D gene (6 bases). CDR3 length: 14 amino acids. CDR1 and CDR2 from the germline V gene are MNHEY and SVGAGI. The ends were cut back, 6 bases at V and 7 bases at J, with 16 bases in the middle. CDR3 DNA sequence: TGTGCCAGCAGCCTAAACAGGGAGCAACAGCCCCAGCATTTT. It codes for CASSLNREQQPQHF.

The rearrangement links TRBV6-1 to TRBJ2-4, with 8 nucleotides matching TRBD2. The CDR3 sequence is 15 residues long. The V segment lost 1 base and the J segment 6 bases; nucleotides outside the gene matches: 5. In germline, CDR1 is MNHNS, CDR2 SASEGT. For the CDR3, the DNA is TGTGCCAGCAGTGAAGTCCCCGGGAGGGTAAACATTCAGTACTTC. Translation gives CASSEVPGRVNIQYF.

V and J are TRBV19 and TRBJ1-1, with a tentative D call TRBD1 (5 bases). The CDR3 has 15 amino acids. V lost 0 bases and J lost 3, with 11 bases in between. Germline V gene data show CDR1 as LNHDA and CDR2 as SQIVND (reference sequence). This CDR3 is CASSIDGQGYTEAFF. CDR3 in DNA: TGTGCCAGTAGTATAGATGGGCAGGGCTACACTGAAGCTTTCTTT.

The chain carries TRBV15 and TRBJ2-6; no clear D gene. V shed 8 bases and J shed 0 bases, with 8 bases lying between them. The CDR3 consists of 14 residues. Germline-derived CDR1 and CDR2 are LNHNV and YYDKDF (reference sequence). This chain's CDR3 is CATGRSSGANVLTF. The CDR3 nucleotides are TGTGCCACCGGGCGGAGCTCTGGGGCCAACGTCCTGACTTTC.

For the CDR3, the DNA is TGCAGCGCCCCGGGGCTAGCGGGACAAGAGACCCAGTACTTC. As protein: CSAPGLAGQETQYF. The chain carries TRBV29-1 and TRBJ2-5; TRBD2 agrees at 9 bases. V lost 7 bases and J lost 2; bases outside the gene matches: 8. Germline loops: CDR1 SQVTM, CDR2 ANQGSEA. The CDR3 length is 14 residues.

This clone was recorded only once. The CDR3 protein is CAISVSQGYEQYF. In nucleotides, the CDR3 is TGTGCCATCAGTGTAAGTCAAGGTTACGAGCAGTACTTC. This chain uses TRBV10-3 with TRBJ2-7; D is unclear. V lost 4 bases to trimming and J lost 4 bases, with 11 bases between them. This CDR3 spans 13 amino acids. The germline V gene encodes CDR1 ENHRY and CDR2 SYGVKD.

The rearrangement links TRBV18 to TRBJ1-2, with 8 bases matching TRBD1. Unmatched junction bases numbered 10, after V lost 6 bases and J lost 7 bases. The CDR3 contains 14 residues. Germline V gene lookup returns CDR1 KGHSH and CDR2 LQKENI. The CDR3 DNA is TGTGCCAGCTCCCTGGACAGGGAGGTCGTTGGCTACACCTTC. This codes for CASSLDREVVGYTF.

This chain joins TRBV21-1 and TRBJ1-2. TRBV21-1 is tagged as a pseudogene. The CDR3 sequence is 13 residues long. In DNA form, the CDR3 reads TGTGCCAGCAGCAAACGGGACTTGGATGGCTACACCTTC. Amino acid sequence: CASSKRDLDGYTF.

The chain joins TRBV5-1 to TRBJ2-3; D is possibly TRBD2 (6 bases). The CDR3 has 14 amino acids. CDR1 is SGHRS, CDR2 YFSETQ, per germline. Deletions cut 6 bases from V and 4 bases from J, with 15 bases between. CDR3 loop: CASKTGAGSDTQYF. CDR3 coding DNA: TGCGCCAGCAAGACGGGAGCAGGGTCAGATACGCAGTATTTT.

The gene calls are TRBV28 and TRBJ1-2; D gene ambiguous. The germline V gene has CDR1 MDHEN and CDR2 SYDVKM. Trimming took off 3 bases at V and 4 bases at J, with 9 bases between the two ends. This CDR3 region has 13 residues. In nucleotides, the CDR3 is TGTGCCAGCAGTTTGCGTCTGACCTATGGCTACACCTTC. Protein: CASSLRLTYGYTF.